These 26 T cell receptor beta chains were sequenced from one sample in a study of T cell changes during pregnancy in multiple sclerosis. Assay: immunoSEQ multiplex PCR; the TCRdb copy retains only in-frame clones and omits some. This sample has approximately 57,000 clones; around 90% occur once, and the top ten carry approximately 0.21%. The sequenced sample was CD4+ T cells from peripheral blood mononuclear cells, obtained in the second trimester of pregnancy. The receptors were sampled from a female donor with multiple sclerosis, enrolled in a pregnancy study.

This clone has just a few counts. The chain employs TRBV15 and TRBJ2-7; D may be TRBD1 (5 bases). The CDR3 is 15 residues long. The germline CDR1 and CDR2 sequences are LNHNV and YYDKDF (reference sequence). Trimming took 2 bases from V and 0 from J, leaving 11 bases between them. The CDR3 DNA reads TGTGCCACCAGCAGACCAGGGTCCTACTCCTACGAGCAGTACTTC. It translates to CATSRPGSYSYEQYF.

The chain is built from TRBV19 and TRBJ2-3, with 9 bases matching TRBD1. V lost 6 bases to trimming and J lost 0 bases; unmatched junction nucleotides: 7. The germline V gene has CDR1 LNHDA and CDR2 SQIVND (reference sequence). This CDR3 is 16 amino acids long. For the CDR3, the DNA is TGTGCCAGTAGACGCCTCGGGACAGGGAGCACAGATACGCAGTATTTT. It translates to CASRRLGTGSTDTQYF.

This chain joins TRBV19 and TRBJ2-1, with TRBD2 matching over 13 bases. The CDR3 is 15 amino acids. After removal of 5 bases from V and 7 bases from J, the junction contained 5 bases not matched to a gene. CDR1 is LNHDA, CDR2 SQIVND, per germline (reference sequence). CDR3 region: CASSGLAGVRNEQFF. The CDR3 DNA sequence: TGTGCCAGTAGTGGACTAGCGGGAGTAAGGAATGAGCAGTTCTTC.

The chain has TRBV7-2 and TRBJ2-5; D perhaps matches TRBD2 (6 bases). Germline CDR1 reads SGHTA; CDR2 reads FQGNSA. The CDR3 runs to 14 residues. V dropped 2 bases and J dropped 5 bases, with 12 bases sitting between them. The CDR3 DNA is TGTGCCAGCAGCTTAACCGGGAGTGGGGAGACCCAGTACTTC. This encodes CASSLTGSGETQYF.

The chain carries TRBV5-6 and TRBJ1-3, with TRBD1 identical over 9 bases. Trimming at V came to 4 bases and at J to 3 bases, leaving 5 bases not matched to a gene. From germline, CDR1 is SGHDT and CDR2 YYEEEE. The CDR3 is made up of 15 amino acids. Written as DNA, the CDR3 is TGTGCCAGCAGCAAAGGGACAGGGTATGGAAACACCATATATTTT. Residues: CASSKGTGYGNTIYF.

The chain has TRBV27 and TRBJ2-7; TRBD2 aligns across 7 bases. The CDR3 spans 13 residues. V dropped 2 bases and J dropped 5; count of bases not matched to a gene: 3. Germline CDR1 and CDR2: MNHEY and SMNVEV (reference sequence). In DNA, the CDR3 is TGTGCCAGCAGTTTAGCGGGGGTGCACGAGCAGTACTTC. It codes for CASSLAGVHEQYF.

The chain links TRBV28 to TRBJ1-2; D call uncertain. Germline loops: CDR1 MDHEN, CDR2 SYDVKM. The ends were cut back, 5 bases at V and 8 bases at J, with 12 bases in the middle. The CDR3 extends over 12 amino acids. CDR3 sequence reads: CASSAGLGGYTF. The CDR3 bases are TGTGCCAGCAGTGCGGGCTTGGGGGGCTACACCTTC.

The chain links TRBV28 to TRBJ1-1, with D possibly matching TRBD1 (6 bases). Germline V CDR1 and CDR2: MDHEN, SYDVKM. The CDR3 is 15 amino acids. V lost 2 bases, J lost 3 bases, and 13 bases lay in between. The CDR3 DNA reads TGTGCCAGCAGTTTAGGGGGGGCTGGGGACACTGAAGCTTTCTTT. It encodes CASSLGGAGDTEAFF.

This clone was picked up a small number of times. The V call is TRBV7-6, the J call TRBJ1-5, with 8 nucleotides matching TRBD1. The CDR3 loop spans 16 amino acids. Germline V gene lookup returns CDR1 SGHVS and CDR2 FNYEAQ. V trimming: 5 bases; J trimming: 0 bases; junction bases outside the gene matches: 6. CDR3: CASSPETGDSNQPQHF. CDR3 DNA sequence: TGTGCCAGCAGCCCGGAGACAGGGGATAGCAATCAGCCCCAGCATTTT.

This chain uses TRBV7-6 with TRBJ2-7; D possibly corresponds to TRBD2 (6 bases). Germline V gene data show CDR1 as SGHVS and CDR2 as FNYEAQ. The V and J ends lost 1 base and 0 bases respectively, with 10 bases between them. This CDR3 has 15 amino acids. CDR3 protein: CASSLGGSGSYEQYF. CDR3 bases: TGTGCCAGCAGCTTAGGAGGTAGCGGCTCCTACGAGCAGTACTTC.

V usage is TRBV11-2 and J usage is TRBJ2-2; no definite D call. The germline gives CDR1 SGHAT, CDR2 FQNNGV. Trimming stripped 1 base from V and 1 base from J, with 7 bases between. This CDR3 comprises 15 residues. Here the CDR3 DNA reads TGTGCCAGCAGCTTAGCCCCGGGGAACACCGGGGAGCTGTTTTTT. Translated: CASSLAPGNTGELFF.

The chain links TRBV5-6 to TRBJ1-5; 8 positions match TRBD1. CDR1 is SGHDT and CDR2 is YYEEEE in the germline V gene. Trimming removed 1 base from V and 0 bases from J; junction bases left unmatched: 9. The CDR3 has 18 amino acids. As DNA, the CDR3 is TGTGCCAGCAGCTTGAGTAGCCGGGGACAGGATAGCAATCAGCCCCAGCATTTT. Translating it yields CASSLSSRGQDSNQPQHF.

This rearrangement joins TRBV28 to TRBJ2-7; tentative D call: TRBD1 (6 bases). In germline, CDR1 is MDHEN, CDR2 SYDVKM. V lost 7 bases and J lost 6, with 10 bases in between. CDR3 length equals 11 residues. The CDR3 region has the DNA TGTGCCAGCATAGGGGGTCGCGAGCAGTACTTC. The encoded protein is CASIGGREQYF.

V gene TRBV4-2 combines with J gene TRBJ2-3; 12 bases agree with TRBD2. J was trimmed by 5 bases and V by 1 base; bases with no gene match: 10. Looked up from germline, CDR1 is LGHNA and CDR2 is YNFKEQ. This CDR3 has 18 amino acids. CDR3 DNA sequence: TGTGCCAGCAGCCAAGGCCTAGCGGGGGGGCCCCCCAAAGATACGCAGTATTTT. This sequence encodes CASSQGLAGGPPKDTQYF.

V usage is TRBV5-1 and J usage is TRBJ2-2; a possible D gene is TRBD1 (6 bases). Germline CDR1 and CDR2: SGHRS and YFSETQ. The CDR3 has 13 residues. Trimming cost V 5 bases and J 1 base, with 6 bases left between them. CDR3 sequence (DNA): TGCGCCAGCAGACAGGGGAACACCGGGGAGCTGTTTTTT. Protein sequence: CASRQGNTGELFF. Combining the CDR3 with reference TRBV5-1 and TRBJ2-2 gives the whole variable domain KAGVTQTPRYLIKTRGQQVTLSCSPISGHRSVSWYQQTPGQGLQFLFEYFSETQRNKGNFPGRFSGRQFSNSRSEMNVSTLELGDSALYLCASRQGNTGELFFGEGSRLTVL.

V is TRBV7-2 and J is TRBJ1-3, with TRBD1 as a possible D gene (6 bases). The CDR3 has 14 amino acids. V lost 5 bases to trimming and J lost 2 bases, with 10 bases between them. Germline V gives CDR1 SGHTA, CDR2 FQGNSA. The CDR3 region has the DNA TGTGCCAGCAGCCACCGGGACACTGGAAACACCATATATTTT. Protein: CASSHRDTGNTIYF.

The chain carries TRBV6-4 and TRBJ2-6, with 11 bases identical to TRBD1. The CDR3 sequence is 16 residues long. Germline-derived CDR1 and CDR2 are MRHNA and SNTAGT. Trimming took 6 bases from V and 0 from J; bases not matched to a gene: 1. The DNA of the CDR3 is TGTGCCAGCAGAGGGACAGGGGGCTCTGGGGCCAACGTCCTGACTTTC. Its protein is CASRGTGGSGANVLTF.

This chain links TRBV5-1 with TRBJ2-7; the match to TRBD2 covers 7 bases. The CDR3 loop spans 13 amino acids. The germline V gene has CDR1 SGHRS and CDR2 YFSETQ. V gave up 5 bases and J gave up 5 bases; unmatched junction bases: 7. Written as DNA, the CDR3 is TGCGCCAGCAGTCGGGGGGAGAATCACGAGCAGTACTTC. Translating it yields CASSRGENHEQYF.

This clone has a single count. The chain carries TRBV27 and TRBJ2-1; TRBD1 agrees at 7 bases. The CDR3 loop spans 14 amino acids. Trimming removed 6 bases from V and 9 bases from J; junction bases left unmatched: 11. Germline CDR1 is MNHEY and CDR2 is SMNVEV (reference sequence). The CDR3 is CASRKSGQKGEQFF. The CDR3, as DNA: TGTGCCAGCAGGAAATCGGGACAGAAGGGTGAGCAGTTCTTC.

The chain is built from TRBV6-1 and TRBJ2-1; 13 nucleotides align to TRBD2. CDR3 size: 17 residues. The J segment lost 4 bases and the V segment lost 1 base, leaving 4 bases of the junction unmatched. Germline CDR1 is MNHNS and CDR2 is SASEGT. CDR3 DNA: TGTGCCAGCAGTGAAGGACTAGCGGGGGGCCAATACAATGAGCAGTTCTTC. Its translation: CASSEGLAGGQYNEQFF.

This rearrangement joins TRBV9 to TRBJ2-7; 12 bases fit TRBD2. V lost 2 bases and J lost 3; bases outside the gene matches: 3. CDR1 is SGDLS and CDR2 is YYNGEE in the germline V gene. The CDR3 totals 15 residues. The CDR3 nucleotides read TGTGCCAGCAGCGTTCTAGCGGGAGGGAACTACGAGCAGTACTTC. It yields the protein CASSVLAGGNYEQYF.

CDR3 nucleotide sequence: TGTGCCAGCAGCCCCCAGGGTCTCCTAGGGGAGACCCAGTACTTC. As protein: CASSPQGLLGETQYF. The V and J genes are TRBV7-3 and TRBJ2-5, with D perhaps matching TRBD1 (5 bases). The germline V and J ends were trimmed by 5 bases and 5 bases, with 18 bases remaining between them. The germline CDR1 and CDR2 sequences are SGHTA and FQGTGA. The CDR3 has 15 amino acids.

CDR3 in amino acids: CASSDRNTDTQYF. DNA of the CDR3: TGTGCCAGCAGTGACAGAAACACAGATACGCAGTATTTT. This chain joins TRBV2 and TRBJ2-3; D remains unclear. The CDR3 has 13 amino acids. With 3 bases removed from V and 2 bases from J, the gap between germline ends came to 6 bases. Germline V gene sequence: CDR1 SNHLY, CDR2 FYNNEI.

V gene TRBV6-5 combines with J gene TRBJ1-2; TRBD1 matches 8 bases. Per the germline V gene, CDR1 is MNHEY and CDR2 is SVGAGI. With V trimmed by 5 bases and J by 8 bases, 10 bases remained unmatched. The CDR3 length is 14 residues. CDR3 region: CASSRTGFSSGYTF. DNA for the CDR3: TGTGCCAGCAGTCGGACAGGGTTCAGCTCCGGCTACACCTTC.

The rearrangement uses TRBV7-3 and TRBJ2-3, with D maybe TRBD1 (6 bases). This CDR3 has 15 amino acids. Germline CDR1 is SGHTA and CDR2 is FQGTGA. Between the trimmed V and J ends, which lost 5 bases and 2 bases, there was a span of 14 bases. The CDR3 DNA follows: TGTGCCAGCAGCCCAGGGGACGGGGTCACAGATACGCAGTATTTT. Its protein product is CASSPGDGVTDTQYF.

As DNA, the CDR3 is TGTGCCTGGAGCACAGGGGGTTCCTACAATGAGCAGTTCTTC. This codes for CAWSTGGSYNEQFF. V and J are TRBV30 and TRBJ2-1, with 8 nucleotides matching TRBD1. The CDR3 totals 14 residues. J lost 1 base, V lost 3 bases, and 2 bases had no gene match. CDR1 is GTSNPN, CDR2 SVGIG, per germline (reference sequence).